A selection of T cell receptor beta chains follows, all from one sample in a study of blood T cell repertoires in COVID-19. Assay used: immunoSEQ multiplex PCR; TCRdb lists only in-frame clones, some missing. The sample has 120,000 to 150,000 clones; 89% are singletons. Sequenced sample: peripheral blood. All receptors come from a human donor in a cohort sampled during active COVID-19. Both conserved end residues are trimmed from each CDR3. Each record gives: clone size, J gene, V gene, CDR3 protein. Clone size is given for some rows only: seen once, a few or many times, or a class if the clone is expanded.

.	TRBJ2-7	TRBV9	ASSVGQSPYEQY
once	TRBJ1-4	TRBV5-1	ASSLARTTNEKLF
.	TRBJ2-7	TRBV7-8	ASRKETGDSEQY
.	TRBJ2-7	TRBV18	ASSPVGGSSSYEQY
.	TRBJ2-7	TRBV6-5	ASTQPGQGVYEQY
.	TRBJ2-2	TRBV5-1	ASSGYEAGELF
.	TRBJ1-1	TRBV6-2/TRBV6-3	ASSPHRGVTEAF
.	TRBJ2-1	TRBV9	ASSHNLLAGTYNEQF
.	TRBJ2-2	TRBV6-2/TRBV6-3	ASSYLAGGAGELF
.	TRBJ2-7	TRBV13	ASSRDRGSYEQY
.	TRBJ1-3	TRBV6-6	ASSRNTIY
.	TRBJ2-1	TRBV7-2	ASSRRAGGPDEQF
once	TRBJ2-5	TRBV7-2	ASSVGLAGGRETQY
.	TRBJ2-5	TRBV7-2	ASRKGAGQGLGETQY
.	TRBJ1-5	TRBV27	ASKSGFGSHQPQH
.	TRBJ1-1	TRBV7-8	ASSLALTGDTEAF
.	TRBJ2-1	TRBV5-4	ASRLDTYNEQF
.	TRBJ2-3	TRBV5-1	ASSLLGTSGGVSTDTQY
.	TRBJ1-6	TRBV6-5	AGGTGSSYNSPLH
.	TRBJ2-7	TRBV4-1	ASSQGQRESYEQY
.	TRBJ2-7	TRBV6-2/TRBV6-3	ASSYGTGFHEQY
.	TRBJ2-1	TRBV11-2	ASSATDRGNEQF
.	TRBJ1-5	TRBV7-8	ASRQTGGRAYSNQPQH
.	TRBJ1-4	TRBV6-5	ASSPFFATNEKLF
.	TRBJ2-5	TRBV9	ASSISGGAPQETQY
.	TRBJ1-2	TRBV6-5	ASSAQRAANYGYT
.	TRBJ1-1	TRBV9	ASSAKSRDTEAF
.	TRBJ1-4	TRBV7-2	ASSQFQGGGKLF
.	TRBJ1-1	TRBV6-5	ASRGGVNTEAF
.	TRBJ1-1	TRBV6-6	ASSYPTVEAF
.	TRBJ1-1	TRBV29-1	SVEEVRDTEAF
.	TRBJ1-1	TRBV2	ASKQGEGNTEAF